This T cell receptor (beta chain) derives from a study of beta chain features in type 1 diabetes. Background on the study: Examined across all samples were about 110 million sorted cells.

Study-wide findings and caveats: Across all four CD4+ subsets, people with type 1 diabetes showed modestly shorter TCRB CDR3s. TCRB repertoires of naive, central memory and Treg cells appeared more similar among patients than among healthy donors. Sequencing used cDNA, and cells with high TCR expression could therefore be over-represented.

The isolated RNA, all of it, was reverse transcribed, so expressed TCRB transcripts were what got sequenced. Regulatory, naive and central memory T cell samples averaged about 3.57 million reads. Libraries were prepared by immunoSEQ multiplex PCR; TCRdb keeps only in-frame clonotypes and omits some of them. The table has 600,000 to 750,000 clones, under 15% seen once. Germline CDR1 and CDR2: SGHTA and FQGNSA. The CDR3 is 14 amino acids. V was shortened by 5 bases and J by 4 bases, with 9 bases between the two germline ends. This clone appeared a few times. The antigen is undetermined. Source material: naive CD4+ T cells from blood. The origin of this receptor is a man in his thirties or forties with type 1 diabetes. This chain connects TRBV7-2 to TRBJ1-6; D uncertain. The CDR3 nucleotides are TGTGCCAGCAGCGCGGGTGCTTATAATTCACCCCTCCACTTT. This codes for CASSAGAYNSPLHF.